This T cell receptor (beta chain) was captured in a study of T cells in Graves' hyperthyroidism and ophthalmopathy. Researchers took RNA transcripts and amplified the TCR beta CDR3 regions from them. The primer set for the first-round RT-PCR of the TCR CDR3 was HTBI. Via MiXCR, TCRdb re-called the multiplex PCR reads, giving one row per CDR3 protein. The sample contains about 840,000 distinct CDR3 sequences, 35% to 45% of which appear only once. In germline, CDR1 is SGHRS, CDR2 YFSETQ. V lost 0 bases to trimming and J lost 0 bases, with 10 bases between them. The CDR3 consists of 15 residues. Calling Graves' hyperthyroidism stable meant ophthalmopathy did not progress within 18 months. PBMCs were collected from an approximately 9.5 ml volume of fresh peripheral blood.

V usage is TRBV5-1 and J usage is TRBJ2-7; D assignment may be TRBD1 or TRBD2 (5 bases each). This sequence originates from a man aged 18 to 29 with Graves' hyperthyroidism. Sequences were obtained from blood. As DNA, the CDR3 is TGCGCCAGCAGCTTGGTGGTAGGGACCTCCTACGAGCAGTACTTC. This codes for CASSLVVGTSYEQYF.